This T cell receptor beta chain is from a study of blood T cell repertoires in COVID-19. CDR1 and CDR2 from the germline V gene are LGHDT and YNNKEL (reference sequence). The V end lost 1 base, the J end lost 7 bases, and 11 bases lay between the germline ends. The CDR3 sequence is 15 residues long. Clones were read by immunoSEQ multiplex PCR, and TCRdb kept only the in-frame ones, dropping some. The data show 200,000 to 300,000 clones, 75% to 90% seen once. The sequence came from a woman between 35 and 50 years old who had recovered from COVID-19. This chain connects TRBV3-1 (or the pseudogene TRBV3-2) to TRBJ1-6; weak D call: TRBD1 (6 bases). Material: peripheral blood. CDR3 in DNA: TGTGCCAGCAGCCAAGTGACAGGCTGGAATTCACCCCTCCACTTT. Translating gives CASSQVTGWNSPLHF.